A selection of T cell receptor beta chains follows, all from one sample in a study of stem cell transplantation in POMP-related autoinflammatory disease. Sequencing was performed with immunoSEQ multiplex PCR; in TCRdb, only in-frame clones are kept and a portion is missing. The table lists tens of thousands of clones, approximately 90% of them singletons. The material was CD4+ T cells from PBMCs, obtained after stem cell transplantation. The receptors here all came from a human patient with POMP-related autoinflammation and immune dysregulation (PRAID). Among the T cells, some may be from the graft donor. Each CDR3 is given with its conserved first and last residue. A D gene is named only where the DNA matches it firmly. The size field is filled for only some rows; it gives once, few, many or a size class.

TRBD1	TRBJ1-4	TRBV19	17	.	TGTGCCAGTAGTATAAGGCCCGGGACAGGGTTTTATGAAAAACTGTTTTTT	CASSIRPGTGFYEKLFF
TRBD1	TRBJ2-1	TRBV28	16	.	TGTGCCAGCAACAAACGCACAGGGGCCTCCTACAATGAGCAGTTCTTC	CASNKRTGASYNEQFF
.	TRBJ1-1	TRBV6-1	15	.	TGTGCCAGCAGTGAATTTGGGGCAGTTGGAGTAGAAGCTTTCTTT	CASSEFGAVGVEAFF
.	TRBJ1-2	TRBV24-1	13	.	TGTGCCACCAGTAACGATCTTGCAAGTGGCTACACCTTC	CATSNDLASGYTF
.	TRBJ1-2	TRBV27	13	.	TGTGCCAGCAGTTTAAACGGCAACTATGGCTACACCTTC	CASSLNGNYGYTF
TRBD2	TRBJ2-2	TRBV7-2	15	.	TGTGCCAGCAGCCGGACTAGTTTGAACACCGGGGAGCTGTTTTTT	CASSRTSLNTGELFF
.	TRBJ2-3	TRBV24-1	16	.	TGTGCCACCAGTGACCCAGCAGAGGCGGGCACAGATACGCAGTATTTT	CATSDPAEAGTDTQYF
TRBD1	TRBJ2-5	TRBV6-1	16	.	TGTGCCAGCAGTGAAGGAGACAGGGCGAAACAAGAGACCCAGTACTTC	CASSEGDRAKQETQYF
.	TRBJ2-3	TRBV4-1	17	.	TGCGCCAGCAGCCCGGAGGGCCGGGGGAGGTTCACAGATACGCAGTATTTT	CASSPEGRGRFTDTQYF
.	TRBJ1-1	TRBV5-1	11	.	TGCGCCAGCAGGAGGGGCACTGAAGCTTTCTTT	CASRRGTEAFF
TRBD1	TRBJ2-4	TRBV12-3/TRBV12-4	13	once	TGTGCCAGCAGAAACACAGGGGGTAACATTCAGTACTTC	CASRNTGGNIQYF
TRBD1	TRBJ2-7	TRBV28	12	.	TGTGCCACCAGACAGGGGGCTTACGAGCAGTACTTC	CATRQGAYEQYF
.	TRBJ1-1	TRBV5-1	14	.	TGCGCCAGCAGCTTGGGTAGCATGAACACTGAAGCTTTCTTT	CASSLGSMNTEAFF
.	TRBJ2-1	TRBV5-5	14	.	TGTGCCAGCAACATCCGGGACTTTCACAATGAGCAGTTCTTC	CASNIRDFHNEQFF
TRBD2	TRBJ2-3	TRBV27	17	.	TGTGCCAGCAGTCCCCCCCCCGGGACTAGCGGGAGGGATACGCAGTATTTT	CASSPPPGTSGRDTQYF
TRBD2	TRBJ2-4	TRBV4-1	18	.	TGCGCCAGCAGGCCAGCCCGGGGGGGGCAGACGGCCAAAAACATTCAGTACTTC	CASRPARGGQTAKNIQYF
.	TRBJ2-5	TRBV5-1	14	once	TGCGCCAGCAGCTACGGACAGCCGGGGGAGACCCAGTACTTC	CASSYGQPGETQYF
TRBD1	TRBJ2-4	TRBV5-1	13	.	TGCGCCAGCAGCCCGGGACAGAAAAACATTCAGTACTTC	CASSPGQKNIQYF
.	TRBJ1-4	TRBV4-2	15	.	TGTGCCAGCAGCCAAGAGGGGGGAGTTCGTGAAAAACTGTTTTTT	CASSQEGGVREKLFF
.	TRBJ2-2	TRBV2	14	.	TGTGCCAGCTATGAGATAGGGGTCACCGGGGAGCTGTTTTTT	CASYEIGVTGELFF